Below are 17 T cell receptor beta chains sequenced from a single sample in a study of blood T cell repertoires in COVID-19. Profiled with immunoSEQ multiplex PCR; TCRdb holds only in-frame clones, not every one. The sample includes about 190,000 clones, 86% of them seen just once. Sequenced material: peripheral blood. The receptors originated from a young woman with active or convalescent COVID-19.

V and J are TRBV5-8 and TRBJ2-5; 10 bases match TRBD2. With V trimmed by 4 bases and J by 4 bases, 10 bases remained unmatched. The length of the CDR3 is 16 residues. The V gene's germline CDR1 is SGHTS and CDR2 YDEGEE. CDR3 residues: CASSRQILAGVETQYF. The CDR3 DNA reads TGTGCCAGCAGCCGCCAAATCCTAGCGGGAGTAGAGACCCAGTACTTC.

The chain joins TRBV2 to TRBJ2-3; 8 bases align to TRBD1. The germline gives CDR1 SNHLY, CDR2 FYNNEI. The CDR3 extends over 14 amino acids. After removal of 4 bases from V and 1 base from J, the junction contained 1 base not matched to a gene. This CDR3 reads CASSVQGGTDTQYF. CDR3 DNA sequence: TGTGCCAGCAGTGTACAGGGGGGCACAGATACGCAGTATTTT.

The chain employs TRBV19 and TRBJ1-2; 8 bases are a match to TRBD1. The CDR3 covers 13 residues. V was clipped by 1 base and J by 7 bases; unmatched bases: 2. Germline V gives CDR1 LNHDA, CDR2 SQIVND (reference sequence). The CDR3 nucleotides read TGTGCCAGTAGTATAGGTACAGGGGGTGGCTACACCTTC. This translates into CASSIGTGGGYTF.

This chain links TRBV6-2 or TRBV6-3 with TRBJ2-7; 8 positions agree with TRBD2. Germline V gives CDR1 MNHEY, CDR2 SVGEGT. J was trimmed by 3 bases and V by 4 bases; bases with no gene match: 5. This CDR3 contains 14 residues. CDR3 sequence reads: CASSSGLAYYEQYF. The CDR3 region has the DNA TGTGCCAGCAGTTCAGGACTAGCTTACTACGAGCAGTACTTC.

The chain is built from TRBV27 and TRBJ2-3; TRBD1 is a possible D gene (5 bases). Between the trimmed V and J ends, which lost 7 bases and 4 bases, there was a span of 15 bases. The CDR3 runs to 14 residues. Germline V gene sequence: CDR1 MNHEY, CDR2 SMNVEV (reference sequence). For the CDR3, the DNA is TGTGCCAGCACCAGTCAGGGCCCCCCAGATACGCAGTATTTT. Residues: CASTSQGPPDTQYF.

The chain links TRBV28 to TRBJ1-6; TRBD1 aligns across 7 bases. The germline V gene has CDR1 MDHEN and CDR2 SYDVKM. Losses at the gene ends were 5 bases for V and 8 bases for J; bases not matched to a gene: 9. CDR3 size: 15 residues. This CDR3 reads CASSGHRQGYSPLHF. Written as DNA, the CDR3 is TGTGCCAGCAGTGGACATCGACAGGGTTATTCACCCCTCCACTTT.

The CDR3 region is CAWSRGVGYGYTF. In DNA form, the CDR3 reads TGTGCCTGGAGTCGGGGGGTAGGTTATGGCTACACCTTC. This chain joins TRBV30 and TRBJ1-2; D is possibly TRBD1 (5 bases). V lost 2 bases and J 5 bases, leaving 12 bases between the germline ends. The germline V gene has CDR1 GTSNPN and CDR2 SVGIG (reference sequence). The CDR3 runs to 13 residues.

This chain links TRBV18 with TRBJ2-5; perhaps TRBD1 as D (5 bases). Germline CDR1 reads KGHSH; CDR2 reads LQKENI. Trimming shortened V by 3 bases and J by 1 base, and 12 bases separated the two germline ends. CDR3 length equals 15 residues. In nucleotides, the CDR3 is TGTGCCAGCTCACCCGCTTACGACAGCCAAGAGACCCAGTACTTC. Its protein product is CASSPAYDSQETQYF.

V gene TRBV6-1 combines with J gene TRBJ1-6; 8 bases align to TRBD1. CDR3 length: 15 residues. Germline assignment: CDR1 MNHNS and CDR2 SASEGT. Trimming at V came to 3 bases and at J to 6 bases, leaving 4 bases not matched to a gene. The CDR3 loop reads CASSERTGFNSPLHF. As DNA, the CDR3 is TGTGCCAGCAGTGAGAGGACAGGGTTTAATTCACCCCTCCACTTT.

This sequence joins TRBV24-1 and TRBJ2-7; D ambiguous. The CDR3 is made up of 13 amino acids. Trimming stripped 5 bases from V and 1 base from J, with 8 bases between. Germline CDR1 KGHDR, CDR2 SFDVKD. The CDR3 loop is CATSVTNSYEQYF. The CDR3 region has the DNA TGTGCCACCAGTGTCACAAATTCCTACGAGCAGTACTTC.

The DNA of the CDR3 is TGCGCCAGCAGCCAAGATGGGGGGGGAAATCAGCCCCAGCATTTT. This translates into CASSQDGGGNQPQHF. The chain combines TRBV4-1 with TRBJ1-5; possible D gene TRBD1, 5 bases. This CDR3 has 15 amino acids. The germline V and J ends were trimmed by 0 bases and 4 bases, with 10 bases remaining between them. From germline, CDR1 is MGHRA and CDR2 YSYEKL.

The rearrangement uses TRBV15 and TRBJ2-7, with D possibly matching TRBD2 (6 bases). This CDR3 has 15 residues. Germline V lookup: CDR1 LNHNV, CDR2 YYDKDF (reference sequence). V was shortened by 4 bases and J by 2 bases, with 15 bases between the two germline ends. In DNA, the CDR3 is TGTGCCACCAGCATGCCTAAGTCGGGGGCCTACGAGCAGTACTTC. Translating it yields CATSMPKSGAYEQYF.

The V call is TRBV27, the J call TRBJ2-1; TRBD2 aligns across 7 bases. The junction had 8 bases not matched to a gene; V was cut back by 0 bases and J by 6 bases. CDR3 length: 16 residues. In germline, CDR1 is MNHEY, CDR2 SMNVEV (reference sequence). For the CDR3, the DNA is TGTGCCAGCAGTTTATCACTAGCGTATTCGAGCAATGAGCAGTTCTTC. Translation gives CASSLSLAYSSNEQFF.

CDR3 sequence (DNA): TGTGCCTGGAGAGAACAGCCGAACACTGAAGCTTTCTTT. Amino acids: CAWREQPNTEAFF. The chain links TRBV30 to TRBJ1-1; D call uncertain. V lost 3 bases to trimming and J lost 1 base, with 9 bases between them. Germline CDR1 is GTSNPN and CDR2 is SVGIG (reference sequence). This CDR3 is built from 13 residues.

The chain joins TRBV30 to TRBJ2-5, with 10 bases identical to TRBD1. The CDR3 is 14 residues long. The germline CDR1 and CDR2 sequences are GTSNPN and SVGIG (reference sequence). Germline trimming cut 4 bases from V and 1 base from J; bases unmatched to any gene: 3. This chain's CDR3 is CAWTTGGVQETQYF. The CDR3 coding sequence is TGTGCCTGGACGACAGGGGGCGTCCAAGAGACCCAGTACTTC.

This clone came up once. This chain uses TRBV11-2 with TRBJ2-7, with 11 positions matching TRBD1. Losses at the gene ends were 4 bases for V and 4 bases for J; bases not matched to a gene: 6. The CDR3 is 15 residues long. Germline V gene data show CDR1 as SGHAT and CDR2 as FQNNGV. The CDR3 bases are TGTGCCAGCAGCTCCGGGACAGGGGGACCGTACGAGCAGTACTTC. Translated: CASSSGTGGPYEQYF.

This chain uses TRBV5-4 with TRBJ2-3; TRBD2 agrees at 11 bases. Germline assignment: CDR1 SGHNT and CDR2 YYREEE (reference sequence). The CDR3 is 16 residues long. V was clipped by 4 bases and J by 3 bases; unmatched bases: 7. DNA of the CDR3: TGTGCCAGCAGCCGTCCACTAGCGGGAGAAACAGATACGCAGTATTTT. The encoded protein is CASSRPLAGETDTQYF. The full variable domain, completed using reference TRBV5-4 and TRBJ2-3, is ETGVTQSPTHLIKTRGQQVTLRCSSQSGHNTVSWYQQALGQGPQFIFQYYREEENGRGNFPPRFSGLQFPNYSSELNVNALELDDSALYLCASSRPLAGETDTQYFGPGTRLTVL.